This TCR beta chain was captured by sequencing in a study of cytomegalovirus exposure and HLA in healthy donors. The overall study: An earlier analysis found some 100 million unique TCR beta sequences from approximately 190 million T cells. General study findings and limits: Three chains linked to CMV were shown in vitro to be specific for CMV antigens.

Among the donors, all were healthy bone marrow donors. Regarding this clone: Its matching antigen is unknown.

With 7 bases removed from V and 4 bases from J, the gap between germline ends came to 22 bases. The CDR3 length is 16 residues. Germline CDR1 reads MNHNY; CDR2 reads SVGAGI (reference sequence). This PCR relied on a set of 60 Vbeta primers and 13 Jbeta primers. Sequencing was performed with immunoSEQ multiplex PCR; in TCRdb, only in-frame clones are kept and a portion is missing. This sample carries under 200,000 clones, 82% of them seen once, and the ten largest clones take more than 0.75%. This sequence joins TRBV6-6 and TRBJ1-2, with a tentative D call TRBD1 (6 bases). Material: PBMCs. This TCR was recovered from a girl under 10 years old in good health and CMV-seropositive. CDR3 in amino acids: CASTNRDPLFLYGYTF. As DNA, the CDR3 is TGTGCCAGCACTAACAGGGACCCCCTCTTTCTCTATGGCTACACCTTC.